The present T cell receptor beta chain was sequenced within a study of blood T cell repertoires in COVID-19. Turning to the study itself: The origin of the acute and convalescent COVID-19 samples was the United States, Italy and Spain. T cells, B-cell-depleted T cells, or PBMCs supplied cDNA or gDNA.

Authors' methods: Amplification with reference gene primers provided the estimates of nucleated cell counts. Libraries were prepared by immunoSEQ multiplex PCR; TCRdb keeps only in-frame clonotypes and omits some of them. The V and J calls and clone size come from that table; D and trimming were worked out from the DNA. The sample holds roughly 200,000 clones, 80% to 90% seen once. The CDR3 is 17 amino acids. CDR1 is MGHRA, CDR2 YSYEKL, per germline. V was clipped by 2 bases and J by 8 bases; unmatched bases: 16. J is TRBJ1-2 and V is TRBV4-1; 8 bases line up with TRBD1. The clonotype was recovered from a human donor with active or convalescent COVID-19. The donor label of this sample is uncertain. Sequenced: peripheral blood. For the CDR3, the DNA is TGCGCCAGCAGCCAACGAGACTCGGGACAGGTCTCAGGAGGCTACACCTTC. Residues: CASSQRDSGQVSGGYTF.